These 20 T cell receptor beta chains were all obtained from the same sample, sequenced in a study of Tregs in tolerant kidney transplant recipients. TCRdb keeps only in-frame clones here, not all; method: immunoSEQ multiplex PCR. This sample yields around 16,000 clones, of which roughly 92% are seen a single time; 13% belongs to the top ten. The specimen sequenced was CD8+ T cells from blood. These receptors were taken from a human donor in good health.

The chain joins TRBV5-5 to TRBJ2-7; D remains unclear. Per the germline V gene, CDR1 is SGHKS and CDR2 is YYEKEE (reference sequence). The CDR3 totals 11 residues. V lost 4 bases and J lost 0, with 2 bases in between. Here the CDR3 reads CASSTSYEQYF. In nucleotides, the CDR3 is TGTGCCAGCAGCACCTCCTACGAGCAGTACTTC.

V is TRBV5-1 and J is TRBJ2-1; 9 bases match TRBD1. J gave up 8 bases and V 4 bases, and 4 bases lay outside the gene matches. Germline-derived CDR1 and CDR2 are SGHRS and YFSETQ. The CDR3 sequence is 13 residues long. The CDR3 sequence: CASSGTGTDEQFF. In DNA form, the CDR3 reads TGCGCCAGCAGCGGGACAGGGACCGATGAGCAGTTCTTC. The variable domain in full, completed from reference TRBV5-1 and TRBJ2-1, reads KAGVTQTPRYLIKTRGQQVTLSCSPISGHRSVSWYQQTPGQGLQFLFEYFSETQRNKGNFPGRFSGRQFSNSRSEMNVSTLELGDSALYLCASSGTGTDEQFFGPGTRLTVL.

This chain connects TRBV14 to TRBJ2-3, with 10 bases identical to TRBD2. The length of the CDR3 is 15 residues. The V gene end was trimmed by 3 bases and the J gene end by 3 bases; junction bases not matched to a gene: 3. Germline V lookup: CDR1 SGHDN, CDR2 FVKESK. CDR3 loop: CASSHPSGRTDTQYF. CDR3 sequence (DNA): TGTGCCAGCAGCCACCCTAGCGGGAGAACAGATACGCAGTATTTT. Complete variable domain (other parts from reference TRBV14 and TRBJ2-3): EAGVTQFPSHSVIEKGQTVTLRCDPISGHDNLYWYRRVMGKEIKFLLHFVKESKQDESGMPNNRFLAERTGGTYSTLKVQPAELEDSGVYFCASSHPSGRTDTQYFGPGTRLTVL.

The genes are TRBV4-2 and TRBJ1-4; 8 bases are a match to TRBD1. Germline V gives CDR1 LGHNA, CDR2 YNFKEQ. This CDR3 is 15 amino acids long. V was clipped by 1 base and J by 11 bases; unmatched bases: 9. Here the CDR3 reads CASSQARQGWLKLFF. Written as DNA, the CDR3 is TGTGCCAGCAGCCAAGCGCGACAGGGGTGGCTGAAACTGTTTTTT.

This clone was observed once. The chain is built from TRBV7-8 and TRBJ2-3; unclear D gene. The V end was cut by 0 bases, the J end by 5 bases, with 3 bases between. The CDR3 is 12 amino acids. Germline V gene lookup returns CDR1 SGHVS and CDR2 FQNEAQ. DNA for the CDR3: TGTGCCAGCAGCTTAGCATTAGATACGCAGTATTTT. Translation gives CASSLALDTQYF.

The rearrangement joins TRBV7-6 to TRBJ2-2; maybe TRBD2 (5 bases). V gave up 4 bases and J gave up 4 bases, with 16 bases separating them. This CDR3 is built from 16 residues. Germline V CDR1 and CDR2: SGHVS, FNYEAQ. CDR3 nucleotides: TGTGCCAGCAGCTCGCCCAAGGGAGTGGCCACCGGGGAGCTGTTTTTT. This translates into CASSSPKGVATGELFF.

This rearrangement joins TRBV7-9 to TRBJ2-3, with D uncertain. This CDR3 has 15 residues. V lost 1 base to trimming and J lost 2 bases, with 10 bases between them. Germline V gene data show CDR1 as SEHNR and CDR2 as FQNEAQ (reference sequence). DNA of the CDR3: TGTGCCAGCAGCTTAGTGTCAGCTACCACAGATACGCAGTATTTT. Encoded protein: CASSLVSATTDTQYF.

This clone was detected once. This chain uses TRBV6-1 with TRBJ2-7, with a possible D match to TRBD1 (6 bases). This CDR3 comprises 14 residues. The germline CDR1 and CDR2 sequences are MNHNS and SASEGT. V lost 8 bases and J 4 bases, leaving 18 bases between the germline ends. CDR3 region: CASRGGDTIYEQYF. The CDR3, as DNA: TGTGCCAGCCGTGGTGGGGACACTATTTACGAGCAGTACTTC.

Only one count was recorded for this clone. This chain connects TRBV18 to TRBJ2-1; possibly TRBD1 for D (8 bases). The germline V gene encodes CDR1 KGHSH and CDR2 LQKENI. Trimming stripped 3 bases from V and 14 bases from J, with 20 bases between. The length of the CDR3 is 14 residues. The CDR3 region is CASSPASGQGREFF. CDR3 sequence (DNA): TGTGCCAGCTCACCCGCTAGCGGACAGGGCCGCGAGTTCTTC.

V and J are TRBV15 and TRBJ2-5, with D tentatively TRBD2 (6 bases). With 1 base removed from V and 4 bases from J, the gap between germline ends came to 10 bases. The CDR3 totals 14 residues. Germline CDR1 reads LNHNV; CDR2 reads YYDKDF (reference sequence). The chain's CDR3 is CATSRGLVRETQYF. CDR3 nucleotides: TGTGCCACCAGCAGAGGACTAGTTCGAGAGACCCAGTACTTC.

The chain has TRBV13 and TRBJ2-7; D is possibly TRBD2 (5 bases). V was cut by 3 bases and J by 2 bases, with 14 bases left in between. This CDR3 is built from 15 residues. CDR1 is PRHDT, CDR2 FYEKMQ, per germline (reference sequence). CDR3 loop: CASSFSSTAAYEQYF. The DNA of the CDR3 is TGTGCCAGCAGCTTCAGCAGTACAGCGGCCTACGAGCAGTACTTC.

The chain uses TRBV5-5 and TRBJ1-5; possible D gene TRBD1, 5 bases. Germline-derived CDR1 and CDR2 are SGHKS and YYEKEE (reference sequence). V shed 4 bases and J shed 7 bases, with 24 bases lying between them. The CDR3 has 17 residues. CDR3 bases: TGTGCCAGCAGCGGCAGCCTGTCGGGGGAGCGGCAGCAGCCCCAGCATTTT. This sequence encodes CASSGSLSGERQQPQHF.

The chain recombines TRBV4-1 with TRBJ1-2, with D possibly TRBD1 on 5 matching bases. CDR1 is MGHRA and CDR2 is YSYEKL in the germline V gene. The length of the CDR3 is 14 residues. V gave up 0 bases and J gave up 8 bases, with 13 bases separating them. CDR3 DNA sequence: TGCGCCAGCAGCCAAGAACGGGGCGCGGAGGGCTACACCTTC. This sequence encodes CASSQERGAEGYTF.

This clone was recorded only once. The chain is built from TRBV4-3 and TRBJ2-7; 7 bases are shared with TRBD2. CDR1 is LGHNA, CDR2 YSLEER, per germline. The CDR3 length is 15 residues. The ends lost 0 bases at V and 5 bases at J; junction bases unmatched: 7. CDR3 sequence (DNA): TGCGCCAGCAGCCAAGAAGGAGCTGGGAGGGACGAGCAGTACTTC. Translation gives CASSQEGAGRDEQYF.

This clone has only a few counts. The chain carries TRBV19 and TRBJ1-1, with TRBD1 matching over 8 bases. J gave up 5 bases and V 6 bases, and 2 bases lay outside the gene matches. CDR1 is LNHDA and CDR2 is SQIVND in the germline V gene (reference sequence). This CDR3 has 12 amino acids. CDR3 in amino acids: CASRTGVTEAFF. The CDR3 coding sequence is TGTGCCAGTAGGACAGGGGTAACTGAAGCTTTCTTT.

The chain employs TRBV5-8 and TRBJ1-5; the D gene is possibly TRBD1 (6 bases). CDR1 is SGHTS and CDR2 is YDEGEE in the germline V gene. This CDR3 contains 15 residues. The V end was cut by 1 base, the J end by 4 bases, with 12 bases between. The CDR3 is CASSLTDSQNQPQHF. CDR3 bases: TGTGCCAGCAGCTTGACGGACAGCCAAAATCAGCCCCAGCATTTT.

The CDR3 region has the DNA TGTGCCAGCAGCTTAGCCATCTACGAGCAGTACTTC. Translation: CASSLAIYEQYF. V gene TRBV7-9 combines with J gene TRBJ2-7, with unresolved D. The CDR3 contains 12 residues. The germline V gene has CDR1 SEHNR and CDR2 FQNEAQ (reference sequence). The V and J ends lost 0 bases and 3 bases respectively, with 3 bases between them.

The rearrangement uses TRBV5-6 and TRBJ2-1; D call uncertain. The V end lost 4 bases, the J end lost 0 bases, and 14 bases lay between the germline ends. The germline CDR1 and CDR2 sequences are SGHDT and YYEEEE. There are 16 residues in the CDR3. The CDR3 sequence is CASSLSRASSYNEQFF. In DNA form, the CDR3 reads TGTGCCAGCAGCCTCTCCCGGGCGAGCTCCTACAATGAGCAGTTCTTC.

The rearrangement uses TRBV11-2 and TRBJ2-4, with 13 bases identical to TRBD2. There are 17 residues in the CDR3. Losses at the gene ends were 5 bases for V and 6 bases for J; bases not matched to a gene: 10. Germline CDR1 is SGHAT and CDR2 is FQNNGV. This CDR3 reads CASSRTSGGPGGNIQYF. CDR3 coding DNA: TGTGCCAGCAGCCGGACTAGCGGGGGTCCCGGGGGAAACATTCAGTACTTC.

The genes are TRBV7-3 and TRBJ2-1, with 10 nucleotides matching TRBD2. The V gene end was trimmed by 3 bases and the J gene end by 8 bases; junction bases not matched to a gene: 7. The V gene's germline CDR1 is SGHTA and CDR2 FQGTGA. The length of the CDR3 is 15 residues. This CDR3 reads CASSFTSGAGYEQFF. CDR3 nucleotide sequence: TGTGCCAGCAGCTTCACTAGCGGGGCGGGTTATGAGCAGTTCTTC.